The 8 T cell receptor beta chains presented below share a single source sample, sequenced in a study of OX40 agonist ivuxolimab in advanced cancers. Library preparation used the immunoSEQ multiplex PCR assay. This immuneACCESS table, as held by TCRdb, lists in-frame sequences with V and J called but not all clones. Of the missing ones, under half trace to an unresolved V gene in checked studies; the others have no known cause. The sample contains 100,000 to 150,000 clones, around 93% of them found a single time. Roughly 0.15% of the sample is held by the ten biggest clonotypes. The input for sequencing was CD4+ or CD8+ T cells sorted from blood, taken in a trial of the OX40 agonist ivuxolimab. These TCRs come from an adult with an advanced solid tumor such as melanoma, head and neck, liver or kidney cancer.

This chain uses TRBV4-1 with TRBJ2-7; 10 positions match TRBD2. V shed 1 base, J shed 6 bases, and the junction held 6 bases outside the gene matches. Per the germline V gene, CDR1 is MGHRA and CDR2 is YSYEKL. This CDR3 is built from 15 residues. CDR3 loop: CASSQVEAGGREQYF. CDR3 DNA sequence: TGCGCCAGCAGCCAAGTTGAAGCGGGGGGGCGCGAGCAGTACTTC.

The gene calls are TRBV28 and TRBJ1-2; the match to TRBD1 covers 11 bases. This CDR3 has 14 amino acids. Trimming at V came to 3 bases and at J to 5 bases, leaving 2 bases not matched to a gene. The V gene's germline CDR1 is MDHEN and CDR2 SYDVKM. CDR3 sequence (DNA): TGTGCCAGCAGTTTTGGGACAGGGGGTTATGGCTACACCTTC. This sequence encodes CASSFGTGGYGYTF.

The chain has TRBV5-6 and TRBJ2-1; 11 bases match TRBD2. The CDR3 runs to 16 residues. V lost 0 bases, J lost 7 bases, and 6 bases stayed unmatched. Germline V CDR1 and CDR2: SGHDT, YYEEEE. The CDR3 protein is CASSLELAGGWNEQFF. The DNA of the CDR3 is TGTGCCAGCAGCTTGGAGCTAGCGGGAGGTTGGAATGAGCAGTTCTTC.

The chain has TRBV5-1 and TRBJ2-3; possible D gene TRBD1, 5 bases. The CDR3 consists of 16 residues. Germline V CDR1 and CDR2: SGHRS, YFSETQ. V was clipped by 2 bases and J by 1 base, with 14 bases between them. The CDR3 sequence is CASSFRAQGRTDTQYF. The CDR3 DNA sequence: TGCGCCAGCAGCTTTAGGGCTCAGGGTCGCACAGATACGCAGTATTTT.

The chain uses TRBV15 and TRBJ2-5, with 11 positions matching TRBD2. Per germline, CDR1 LNHNV and CDR2 YYDKDF (reference sequence). Trimming cost V 4 bases and J 7 bases; bases outside gene matches: 11. This CDR3 comprises 16 residues. The CDR3 DNA reads as TGTGCCACCAGCAAAGGAGGGACTAGCGGTCAAATGACCCAGTACTTC. Translated, it gives CATSKGGTSGQMTQYF.

CDR3 region: CASFGGTPNQPQHF. CDR3 coding DNA: TGTGCCAGTTTCGGTGGGACCCCCAATCAGCCCCAGCATTTT. The chain couples TRBV19 to TRBJ1-5; TRBD1 is a possible D gene (5 bases). Between the trimmed V and J ends, which lost 8 bases and 3 bases, there was a span of 14 bases. The germline gives CDR1 LNHDA, CDR2 SQIVND (reference sequence). The CDR3 sequence is 14 residues long.

The J gene is TRBJ1-1, the V gene TRBV4-2; 9 bases align to TRBD1. The CDR3 covers 16 residues. The V gene end was trimmed by 4 bases and the J gene end by 1 base; junction bases not matched to a gene: 7. Germline values: CDR1 LGHNA, CDR2 YNFKEQ. CDR3 protein: CASSPRTGDGNTEAFF. The DNA of the CDR3 is TGTGCCAGCAGCCCACGGACAGGGGACGGGAACACTGAAGCTTTCTTT.

The V gene is TRBV7-7, the J gene TRBJ2-5; D call uncertain. CDR3 length: 13 amino acids. Germline V gene sequence: CDR1 SSHAT, CDR2 FNYEAQ (reference sequence). The ends were cut back, 3 bases at V and 5 bases at J, with 10 bases in the middle. CDR3 protein: CASSLVSRETQYF. In nucleotides, the CDR3 is TGTGCCAGCAGCTTGGTCTCTCGGGAGACCCAGTACTTC.